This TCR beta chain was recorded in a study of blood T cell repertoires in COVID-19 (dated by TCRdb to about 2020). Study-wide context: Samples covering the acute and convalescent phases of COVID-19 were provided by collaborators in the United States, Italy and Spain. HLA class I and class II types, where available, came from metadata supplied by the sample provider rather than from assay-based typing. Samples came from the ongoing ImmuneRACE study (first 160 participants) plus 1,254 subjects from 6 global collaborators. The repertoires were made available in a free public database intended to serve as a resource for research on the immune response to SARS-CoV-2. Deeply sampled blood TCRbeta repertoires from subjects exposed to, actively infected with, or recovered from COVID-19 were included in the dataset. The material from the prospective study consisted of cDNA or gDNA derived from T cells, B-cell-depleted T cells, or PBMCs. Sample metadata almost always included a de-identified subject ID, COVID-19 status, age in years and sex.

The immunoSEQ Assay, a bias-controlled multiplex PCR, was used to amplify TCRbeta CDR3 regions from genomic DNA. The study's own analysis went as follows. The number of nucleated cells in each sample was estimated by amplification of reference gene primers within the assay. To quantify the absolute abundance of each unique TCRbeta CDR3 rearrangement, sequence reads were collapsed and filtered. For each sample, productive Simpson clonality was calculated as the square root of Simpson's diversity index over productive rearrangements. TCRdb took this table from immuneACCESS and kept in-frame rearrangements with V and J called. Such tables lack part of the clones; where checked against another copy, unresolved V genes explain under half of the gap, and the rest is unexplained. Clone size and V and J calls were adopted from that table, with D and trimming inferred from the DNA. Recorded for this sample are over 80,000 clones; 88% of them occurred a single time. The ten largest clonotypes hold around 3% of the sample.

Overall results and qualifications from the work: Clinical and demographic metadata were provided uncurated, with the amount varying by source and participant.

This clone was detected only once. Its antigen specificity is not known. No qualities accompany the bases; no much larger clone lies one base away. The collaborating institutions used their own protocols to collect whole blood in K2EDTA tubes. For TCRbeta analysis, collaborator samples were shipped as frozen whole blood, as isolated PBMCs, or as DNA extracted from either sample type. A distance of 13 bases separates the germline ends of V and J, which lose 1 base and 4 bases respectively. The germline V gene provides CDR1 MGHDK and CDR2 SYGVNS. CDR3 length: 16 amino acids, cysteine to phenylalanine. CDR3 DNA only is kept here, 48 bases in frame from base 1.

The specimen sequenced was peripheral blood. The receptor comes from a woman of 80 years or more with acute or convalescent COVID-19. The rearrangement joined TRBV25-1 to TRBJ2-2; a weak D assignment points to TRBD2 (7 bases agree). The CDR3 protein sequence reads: CASSEFGGLGTGELFF. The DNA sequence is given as TGTGCCAGCAGTGAATTCGGGGGGCTTGGCACCGGGGAGCTGTTTTTT. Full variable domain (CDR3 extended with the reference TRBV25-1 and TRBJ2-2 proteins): EADIYQTPRYLVIGTGKKITLECSQTMGHDKMYWYQQDPGMELHLIHYSYGVNSTEKGDLSSESTVSRIRTEHFPLTLESARPSHTSQYLCASSEFGGLGTGELFFGEGSRLTVL.